The 23 T cell receptor beta chains listed next were all sequenced from one sample in a study of blood T cell repertoires in COVID-19. Here immunoSEQ multiplex PCR was the method, and the copy in TCRdb shows in-frame clones only, minus some. The sample carries approximately 200,000 clones, about 86% recorded once. Sequencing was performed on PBMCs or T cells enriched from blood (not recorded which). These receptors all stem from a woman aged 35 to 49 with acute COVID-19.

The chain links TRBV7-4 to TRBJ1-6; D is possibly TRBD1 (5 bases). Per germline, CDR1 SGHVT and CDR2 SQSDAQ. This CDR3 contains 16 residues. The ends were cut back, 1 base at V and 10 bases at J, with 17 bases in the middle. CDR3 sequence reads: CASSLGTGWVGSPLHF. CDR3 DNA: TGTGCCAGCAGCTTAGGAACAGGCTGGGTCGGCTCACCCCTCCACTTT.

The chain combines TRBV7-9 with TRBJ2-1, with 13 bases fitting TRBD2. The germline V gene encodes CDR1 SEHNR and CDR2 FQNEAQ (reference sequence). The CDR3 runs to 18 residues. V dropped 6 bases and J dropped 8; count of bases not matched to a gene: 16. In DNA, the CDR3 is TGTGCCAGCAGACCAGGAAACCCGGGGACTAGCGGGAACTATGAGCAGTTCTTC. Its translation: CASRPGNPGTSGNYEQFF.

This clone was seen only a few times. The chain has TRBV5-4 and TRBJ1-2, with TRBD1 matching over 8 bases. The CDR3 has 18 amino acids. Looked up from germline, CDR1 is SGHNT and CDR2 is YYREEE (reference sequence). V shed 3 bases and J 0 bases; nucleotides not matched to a gene: 13. The CDR3 reads CASSYYRGQGVTNYGYTF. The CDR3 DNA is TGTGCCAGCAGCTATTATAGAGGACAGGGTGTGACTAACTATGGCTACACCTTC.

The chain has TRBV11-2 and TRBJ2-3; no clear D gene. This CDR3 has 11 amino acids. Germline-derived CDR1 and CDR2 are SGHAT and FQNNGV. V was trimmed by 2 bases and J by 8 bases, leaving 5 bases between them. CDR3 sequence (DNA): TGTGCCAGCAGCTTACAACTTACGCAGTATTTT. The encoded protein is CASSLQLTQYF.

This clone was seen just once. Here the CDR3 DNA reads TGTGCCAGCAGTCCCCGACAGGGTAACCCCTATGGCTACACCTTC. Translation gives CASSPRQGNPYGYTF. V usage is TRBV27 and J usage is TRBJ1-2; TRBD1 aligns across 7 bases. Trimming cost V 5 bases and J 4 bases; bases outside gene matches: 10. The CDR3 length is 15 residues. Germline-derived CDR1 and CDR2 are MNHEY and SMNVEV (reference sequence).

This clone was observed a handful of times. The chain links TRBV7-9 to TRBJ1-1; 9 bases agree with TRBD1. With 3 bases clipped from V and 0 bases from J, the junction kept 2 bases outside the gene matches. CDR1 is SEHNR, CDR2 FQNEAQ, per germline (reference sequence). This CDR3 comprises 15 residues. CDR3 DNA: TGTGCCAGCAGCTTGTGGACAGGGGTGAACACTGAAGCTTTCTTT. The encoded protein is CASSLWTGVNTEAFF.

The chain joins TRBV28 to TRBJ1-1, with D possibly TRBD1 on 6 matching bases. Trimming stripped 2 bases from V and 0 bases from J, with 16 bases between. The CDR3 consists of 17 residues. Germline V gene lookup returns CDR1 MDHEN and CDR2 SYDVKM. DNA for the CDR3: TGTGCCAGCAGTTTAAGGCTGGGCAGGGGTATGAACACTGAAGCTTTCTTT. Translation gives CASSLRLGRGMNTEAFF.

The V call is TRBV10-2, the J call TRBJ2-1; 10 nucleotides agree with TRBD2. CDR3 length equals 13 residues. V gave up 8 bases and J gave up 6 bases; unmatched junction bases: 4. Germline V gene lookup returns CDR1 WSHSY and CDR2 SAAADI. CDR3 DNA sequence: TGCGCCAGCCTGGGACTAGCGCCCAATGAGCAGTTCTTC. It is translated as CASLGLAPNEQFF.

The CDR3 DNA reads as TGTGCCTGGAGTGTACAGGAGTCCACTGAAGCTTTCTTT. Its protein is CAWSVQESTEAFF. The chain employs TRBV30 and TRBJ1-1; a possible D gene is TRBD1 (5 bases). The germline V gene encodes CDR1 GTSNPN and CDR2 SVGIG (reference sequence). The V and J ends lost 0 bases and 4 bases respectively, with 9 bases between them. The CDR3 consists of 13 residues.

The chain couples TRBV9 to TRBJ1-2; the match to TRBD1 covers 8 bases. Germline V gives CDR1 SGDLS, CDR2 YYNGEE. The CDR3 totals 15 residues. With V trimmed by 4 bases and J by 4 bases, 9 bases remained unmatched. The CDR3 sequence is CASSRGQESSYGYTF. The CDR3 DNA reads as TGTGCCAGCAGCAGGGGACAGGAGAGTAGCTATGGCTACACCTTC.

This chain uses TRBV20-1 with TRBJ2-7; D is possibly TRBD2 (6 bases). The germline V and J ends were trimmed by 3 bases and 6 bases, with 12 bases remaining between them. This CDR3 contains 12 residues. Germline loops: CDR1 DFQATT, CDR2 SNEGSKA (reference sequence). CDR3 bases: TGCAGTGCTAGTAGGTCGGGGGTCGAGCAGTACTTC. Its protein is CSASRSGVEQYF.

The genes are TRBV7-2 and TRBJ2-2, with 8 bases lining up with TRBD2. CDR1 is SGHTA, CDR2 FQGNSA, per germline. This CDR3 is built from 16 residues. V dropped 4 bases and J dropped 5; count of bases not matched to a gene: 9. CDR3 protein: CASSSGPGGLTGELFF. The CDR3 DNA follows: TGTGCCAGCAGCTCAGGTCCGGGGGGGCTAACCGGGGAGCTGTTTTTT.

This clone has more than one count but fewer than ten. The genes are TRBV7-7 and TRBJ1-2, with 8 nucleotides matching TRBD1. CDR3 size: 14 residues. The J segment lost 12 bases and the V segment lost 5 bases, leaving 14 bases of the junction unmatched. CDR1 and CDR2 from the germline V gene are SSHAT and FNYEAQ (reference sequence). CDR3 sequence (DNA): TGTGCCAGCAGCACCATGGGACAGGACAGAGCTAACACCTTC. This sequence encodes CASSTMGQDRANTF.

This clone was seen a few times. The chain has TRBV13 and TRBJ2-7; D might be TRBD1 (5 bases). The length of the CDR3 is 14 residues. Per germline, CDR1 PRHDT and CDR2 FYEKMQ (reference sequence). Trimming left V 4 bases short and J 3 bases short, with 13 bases between. CDR3 DNA: TGTGCCAGCAGCTGGGGCCTTTCCCTCTACGAGCAGTACTTC. Translated: CASSWGLSLYEQYF.

The V call is TRBV11-2, the J call TRBJ2-1, with D possibly being TRBD2 (5 bases). Germline CDR1 is SGHAT and CDR2 is FQNNGV. The V and J ends lost 5 bases and 0 bases respectively, with 14 bases between them. This CDR3 has 16 amino acids. The CDR3 DNA follows: TGTGCCAGCAGCCCGGGGTGGCCCGTCTCCTACAATGAGCAGTTCTTC. The encoded protein is CASSPGWPVSYNEQFF.

V gene TRBV5-1 combines with J gene TRBJ1-1, with TRBD1 as a possible D gene (5 bases). The CDR3 is made up of 14 amino acids. V shed 4 bases and J shed 5 bases, with 15 bases lying between them. Germline V gene data show CDR1 as SGHRS and CDR2 as YFSETQ. The CDR3 reads CASSPQTVGTEAFF. The DNA for the CDR3 is TGCGCCAGCAGCCCCCAGACAGTGGGGACTGAAGCTTTCTTT.

The chain couples TRBV5-6 to TRBJ1-2; D is unclear. The V end lost 3 bases, the J end lost 4 bases, and 19 bases lay between the germline ends. CDR3 length: 16 residues. Germline CDR1 SGHDT, CDR2 YYEEEE. CDR3 nucleotide sequence: TGTGCCAGCAGCTCTCTGGGTGAGGGATTGTCCTATGGCTACACCTTC. Translated: CASSSLGEGLSYGYTF.

The chain employs TRBV6-5 and TRBJ2-7; 7 positions agree with TRBD1. The CDR3 contains 13 residues. CDR1 is MNHEY and CDR2 is SVGAGI in the germline V gene. V shed 8 bases and J 8 bases; nucleotides not matched to a gene: 12. The CDR3 DNA reads as TGTGCCAGCGGACCGGGACAGTCCTCGAAGCAGTACTTC. It codes for CASGPGQSSKQYF.

This clone was detected once. This rearrangement joins TRBV10-3 to TRBJ1-1; 9 bases align to TRBD1. J lost 1 base, V lost 0 bases, and 0 bases had no gene match. There are 15 residues in the CDR3. The germline CDR1 and CDR2 sequences are ENHRY and SYGVKD. This chain's CDR3 is CAISESDRGNTEAFF. Written as DNA, the CDR3 is TGTGCCATCAGTGAGTCGGACAGGGGGAACACTGAAGCTTTCTTT.

The chain joins TRBV7-9 to TRBJ1-2, with a possible D match to TRBD1 (5 bases). The germline V gene has CDR1 SEHNR and CDR2 FQNEAQ (reference sequence). The CDR3 covers 14 residues. Trimming took off 4 bases at V and 4 bases at J, with 13 bases between the two ends. The CDR3 sequence is CASSSSQGLYGYTF. CDR3 sequence (DNA): TGTGCCAGCAGCTCCTCTCAGGGACTCTATGGCTACACCTTC.

The rearrangement uses TRBV5-4 and TRBJ1-2; no clear D gene. V gave up 2 bases and J gave up 2 bases, with 4 bases separating them. The length of the CDR3 is 12 residues. Germline V lookup: CDR1 SGHNT, CDR2 YYREEE (reference sequence). CDR3 region: CASSLQNYGYTF. The CDR3 nucleotides read TGTGCCAGCAGCTTACAAAACTATGGCTACACCTTC.

CDR3 nucleotide sequence: TGTGCCAGCAGGAGGGACAGGGGCCACGAGCAGTACTTC. Residues: CASRRDRGHEQYF. The J gene is TRBJ2-7, the V gene TRBV2, with 10 nucleotides matching TRBD1. CDR1 is SNHLY and CDR2 is FYNNEI in the germline V gene. Trimming removed 6 bases from V and 5 bases from J; junction bases left unmatched: 4. The CDR3 consists of 13 residues.

The gene calls are TRBV7-9 and TRBJ1-6, with D perhaps matching TRBD1 (5 bases). The CDR3 is made up of 16 amino acids. Germline CDR1 is SEHNR and CDR2 is FQNEAQ (reference sequence). V lost 5 bases, J lost 7 bases, and 18 bases lay in between. Here the CDR3 reads CASSAWFGQGNSPLHF. CDR3 nucleotides: TGTGCCAGCAGCGCATGGTTTGGGCAGGGAAATTCACCCCTCCACTTT.